The entry below describes one T cell receptor (beta chain). CDR3 size: 15 residues. The germline V gene encodes CDR1 LGHNA and CDR2 YSLEER. V shed 0 bases, J shed 4 bases, and the junction held 5 bases outside the gene matches. This specimen comes from a study of blood T cells in healthy people across ages. Then a second PCR, running roughly 7 to 11 cycles, was carried out with a sample-barcoded 5' primer and a J-beta primer mix. TCRdb re-called the 5' RACE reads with MiXCR, one entry per CDR3 protein. The sample contains some 1.8 million distinct CDR3 sequences, about 39% of which appear only once. Sequencing was carried out using blood. This TCR was sampled from a human donor in good health. The chain is built from TRBV4-3 and TRBJ1-2; 7 nucleotides match TRBD1. The CDR3 loop is CASSQDETGTYGYTF. CDR3 DNA sequence: TGCGCCAGCAGCCAAGATGAGACAGGGACCTATGGCTACACCTTC.